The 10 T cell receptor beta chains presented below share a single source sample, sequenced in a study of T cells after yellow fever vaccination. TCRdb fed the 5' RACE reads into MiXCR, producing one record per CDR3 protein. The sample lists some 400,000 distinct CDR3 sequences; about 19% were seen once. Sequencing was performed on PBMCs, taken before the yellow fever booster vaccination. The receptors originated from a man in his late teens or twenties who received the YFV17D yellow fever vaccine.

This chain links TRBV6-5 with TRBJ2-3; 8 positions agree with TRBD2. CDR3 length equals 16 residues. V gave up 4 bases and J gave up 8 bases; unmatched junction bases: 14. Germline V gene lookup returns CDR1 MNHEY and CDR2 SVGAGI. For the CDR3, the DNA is TGTGCCAGCAGTTCCGGGGGGGTCGCGTTGGGTGGTACGCAGTATTTT. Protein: CASSSGGVALGGTQYF.

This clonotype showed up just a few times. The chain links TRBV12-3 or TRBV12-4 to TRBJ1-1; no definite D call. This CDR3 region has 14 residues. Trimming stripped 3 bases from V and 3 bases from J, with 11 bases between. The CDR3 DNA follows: TGTGCCAGCAGTTTCTCTGGGTTGGACACTGAAGCTTTCTTT. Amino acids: CASSFSGLDTEAFF.

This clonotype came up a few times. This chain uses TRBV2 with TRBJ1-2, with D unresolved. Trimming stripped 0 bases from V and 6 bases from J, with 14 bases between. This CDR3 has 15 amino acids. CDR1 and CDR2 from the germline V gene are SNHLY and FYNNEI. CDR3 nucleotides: TGTGCCAGCAGTGAAGCGGGATTAAGGGTGGATGGCTACACCTTC. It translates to CASSEAGLRVDGYTF.

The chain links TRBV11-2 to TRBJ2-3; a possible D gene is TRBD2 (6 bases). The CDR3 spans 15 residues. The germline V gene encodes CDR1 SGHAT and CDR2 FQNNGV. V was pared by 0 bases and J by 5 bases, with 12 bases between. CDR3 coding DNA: TGTGCCAGCAGCTTAGATGGGGGGACGGGAGATACGCAGTATTTT. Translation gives CASSLDGGTGDTQYF.

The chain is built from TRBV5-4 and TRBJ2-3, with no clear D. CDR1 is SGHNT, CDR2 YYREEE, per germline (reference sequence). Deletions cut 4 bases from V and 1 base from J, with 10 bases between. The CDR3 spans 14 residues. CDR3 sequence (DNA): TGTGCCAGCAGCCACCCGACCCGCACAGATACGCAGTATTTT. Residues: CASSHPTRTDTQYF. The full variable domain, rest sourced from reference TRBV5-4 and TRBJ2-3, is ETGVTQSPTHLIKTRGQQVTLRCSSQSGHNTVSWYQQALGQGPQFIFQYYREEENGRGNFPPRFSGLQFPNYSSELNVNALELDDSALYLCASSHPTRTDTQYFGPGTRLTVL.

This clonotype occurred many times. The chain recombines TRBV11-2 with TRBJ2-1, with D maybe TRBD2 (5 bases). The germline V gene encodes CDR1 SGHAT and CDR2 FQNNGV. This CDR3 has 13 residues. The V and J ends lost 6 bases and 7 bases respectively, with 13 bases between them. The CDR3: CASSLGLQNEQFF. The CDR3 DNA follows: TGTGCCAGCAGTCTCGGACTTCAAAATGAGCAGTTCTTC.

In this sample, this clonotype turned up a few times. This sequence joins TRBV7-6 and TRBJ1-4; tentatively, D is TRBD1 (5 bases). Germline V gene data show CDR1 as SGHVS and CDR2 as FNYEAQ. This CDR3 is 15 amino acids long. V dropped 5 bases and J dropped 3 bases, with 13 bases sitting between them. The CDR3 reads CASSGGLAANEKLFF. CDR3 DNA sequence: TGTGCCAGCAGCGGGGGTCTTGCAGCTAATGAAAAACTGTTTTTT.

CDR3 region: CSAALDGGEKLFF. CDR3 DNA sequence: TGCAGCGCCGCGTTGGACGGGGGTGAAAAACTGTTTTTT. V is TRBV29-1 and J is TRBJ1-4; D may be TRBD1 (5 bases). This CDR3 region has 13 residues. Germline assignment: CDR1 SQVTM and CDR2 ANQGSEA. The germline V and J ends were trimmed by 7 bases and 7 bases, with 16 bases remaining between them.

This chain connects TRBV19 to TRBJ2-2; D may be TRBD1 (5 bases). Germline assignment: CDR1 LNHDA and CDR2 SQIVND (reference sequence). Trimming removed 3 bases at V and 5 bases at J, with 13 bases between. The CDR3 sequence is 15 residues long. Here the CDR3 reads CASSMGQGRTGELFF. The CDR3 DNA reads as TGTGCCAGTAGTATGGGCCAGGGTCGAACCGGGGAGCTGTTTTTT.

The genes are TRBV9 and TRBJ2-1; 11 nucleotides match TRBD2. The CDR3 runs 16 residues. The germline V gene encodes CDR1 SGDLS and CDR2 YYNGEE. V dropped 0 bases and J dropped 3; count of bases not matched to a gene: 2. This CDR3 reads CASSVASGGYYNEQFF. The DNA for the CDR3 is TGTGCCAGCAGCGTAGCTAGCGGGGGGTACTACAATGAGCAGTTCTTC.